The 9 T cell receptor beta chains below come from one sample, sequenced in a study of CD8 T cells in ankylosing spondylitis. In TCRdb, the 5' RACE reads were re-called with MiXCR into one record per CDR3 protein. Counted here are roughly 160,000 distinct CDR3 sequences, approximately 10% occurring once; the ten biggest clones make up 25% to 30%. Material: blood, either unsorted or a sorted T cell fraction (not recorded which). These receptors were collected from a male donor with ankylosing spondylitis or in good health (not recorded which).

The chain uses TRBV11-1 and TRBJ2-7; 10 nucleotides agree with TRBD2. Germline V lookup: CDR1 SGHAT, CDR2 FQDESV (reference sequence). Trimming removed 1 base from V and 3 bases from J; junction bases left unmatched: 12. The CDR3 covers 18 residues. In DNA form, the CDR3 reads TGTGCCAGCAGCTTAGAGTTCGGCCCAGCGGGAGGGGTCTACGAGCAGTACTTC. As protein: CASSLEFGPAGGVYEQYF.

V usage is TRBV30 and J usage is TRBJ2-3; D uncertain. Germline V CDR1 and CDR2: GTSNPN, SVGIG (reference sequence). Trimming shortened V by 3 bases and J by 1 base, and 17 bases separated the two germline ends. The CDR3 totals 16 residues. This chain's CDR3 is CAWRPRGPLRTDTQYF. The DNA for the CDR3 is TGTGCCTGGAGACCCCGTGGTCCCCTTCGCACAGATACGCAGTATTTT.

This clonotype was seen just once. The V call is TRBV7-2, the J call TRBJ1-3, with D unresolved. The V gene lost 1 base and the J gene lost 0 bases, with 10 bases spanning the gap. CDR3 length equals 16 residues. The germline V gene has CDR1 SGHTA and CDR2 FQGNSA. CDR3 amino acids: CASSLDPVGSGNTIYF. The CDR3 DNA reads as TGTGCCAGCAGCTTAGACCCGGTCGGCTCTGGAAACACCATATATTTT.

This clonotype was counted many times. V is TRBV19 and J is TRBJ1-2, with D unresolved. V dropped 9 bases and J dropped 8 bases, with 22 bases sitting between them. The CDR3 runs 14 residues. From germline, CDR1 is LNHDA and CDR2 SQIVND (reference sequence). The CDR3 sequence: CASSLSLGMGGYTF. DNA of the CDR3: TGTGCCAGCTCGCTCTCCCTGGGCATGGGCGGCTACACCTTC.

The V and J genes are TRBV5-1 and TRBJ2-3, with TRBD2 matching over 9 bases. The germline gives CDR1 SGHRS, CDR2 YFSETQ. The CDR3 consists of 15 residues. J gave up 4 bases and V 4 bases, and 7 bases lay outside the gene matches. Here the CDR3 DNA reads TGCGCCAGCAGCCTCGGCGGGAGGGCCCCAGATACGCAGTATTTT. It specifies CASSLGGRAPDTQYF.

This clonotype has a count of ten or more. CDR3 coding DNA: TGTGCCAGCAGTGGGACTAGTAGGGCCTACGAGCAGTACTTC. It specifies CASSGTSRAYEQYF. The genes are TRBV12-3 or TRBV12-4 and TRBJ2-7; 8 bases agree with TRBD2. The ends lost 5 bases at V and 2 bases at J; junction bases unmatched: 5. This CDR3 comprises 14 residues.

The rearrangement links TRBV7-9 to TRBJ1-1, with D tentatively TRBD1 (5 bases). Per germline, CDR1 SEHNR and CDR2 FQNEAQ (reference sequence). Trimming removed 7 bases from V and 7 bases from J, with 22 bases in between. The CDR3 consists of 15 residues. The CDR3 here is CASTDGGTRTGEAFF. DNA of the CDR3: TGTGCCAGCACCGACGGGGGGACCCGAACGGGTGAAGCTTTCTTT.

This clonotype was counted at least ten times. The chain has TRBV2 and TRBJ2-5; D may match TRBD1 or TRBD2 (5 bases each). The CDR3 extends over 13 amino acids. Germline V lookup: CDR1 SNHLY, CDR2 FYNNEI. Deletions cut 4 bases from V and 7 bases from J, with 13 bases between. CDR3 in DNA: TGTGCCAGCAGTGGGGCGGGCCAGGGGACCCAGTACTTC. Amino acid sequence: CASSGAGQGTQYF. Full variable domain (rest looked up from reference TRBV2 and TRBJ2-5): EPEVTQTPSHQVTQMGQEVILRCVPISNHLYFYWYRQILGQKVEFLVSFYNNEISEKSEIFDDQFSVERPDGSNFTLKIRSTKLEDSAMYFCASSGAGQGTQYFGPGTRLLVL.

The chain carries TRBV5-1 and TRBJ1-1; the match to TRBD1 covers 8 bases. CDR3 size: 15 residues. Germline lookup yields CDR1 SGHRS and CDR2 YFSETQ. Germline trimming cut 3 bases from V and 4 bases from J; bases unmatched to any gene: 8. The CDR3 is CASSSRRQGSTEAFF. In DNA, the CDR3 is TGCGCCAGCAGCTCGAGAAGACAGGGGAGCACTGAAGCTTTCTTT.